These T cell receptor beta chains were read from a single sample in a study of cytomegalovirus exposure and HLA in healthy donors. Clones were read by immunoSEQ multiplex PCR, and TCRdb kept only the in-frame ones, dropping some. The table lists 150,000 to 200,000 clones, more than 75% of them singletons. Sequenced material: PBMCs. All receptors come from a man between 18 and 35 years old in good health and CMV-seronegative. CDR3s leave out the opening cysteine and the closing phenylalanine or tryptophan. The order of the fields is J gene, clone size, V gene, D gene, CDR3 protein. The D gene is left open where the match is weak. The listing skips clone size in some rows; elsewhere it reads once, few, many or a size class.

TRBJ2-7 | NA | TRBV13 | NA | ASSLGRIYEQY
TRBJ1-1 | NA | TRBV27 | NA | ASSPPTALTEAF
TRBJ2-5 | NA | TRBV29-1 | NA | SVTKDSRGGETQY
TRBJ2-3 | NA | TRBV7-9 | NA | ASSFVRGLTDTQY
TRBJ1-2 | few | TRBV6-1 | NA | ASNEGLGYGYT
TRBJ2-1 | few | TRBV7-9 | NA | ASSLGQNEQF
TRBJ2-5 | NA | TRBV4-1 | TRBD2 | ASSQGYSGGVGETQY
TRBJ1-4 | NA | TRBV5-1 | TRBD1 | ASSFDRVEEKLF
TRBJ2-3 | NA | TRBV5-1 | TRBD2 | ASKRLAGGSTDTQY
TRBJ1-4 | NA | TRBV5-1 | NA | ASSSRGAIATNEKLF
TRBJ2-2 | once | TRBV7-9 | TRBD2 | ASSLVGLPGELF
TRBJ1-2 | NA | TRBV30 | NA | AWKGLQGAYGYT
TRBJ1-2 | NA | TRBV7-9 | TRBD1 | ASSLDREDHGYT
TRBJ1-2 | NA | TRBV18 | NA | ASSPFREANYGYT
TRBJ2-1 | NA | TRBV29-1 | TRBD1 | SVIRDREF
TRBJ2-7 | few | TRBV2 | TRBD1 | ASGGGQTYEQY
TRBJ1-3 | NA | TRBV6-6 | TRBD1 | AGQDRAGNTIY
TRBJ2-5 | NA | TRBV4-1 | NA | ASSQASGDWIQETQY
TRBJ2-5 | NA | TRBV27 | NA | ASQGFGETQY
TRBJ2-7 | NA | TRBV18 | TRBD1 | ASSPLGQGAHEQY
TRBJ2-3 | NA | TRBV6-5 | NA | ASSLVGGRTDTQY
TRBJ2-5 | NA | TRBV30 | NA | AWDPLRYGGTQETQY
TRBJ2-4 | NA | TRBV15 | NA | ATSSQRLAKNIQY
TRBJ2-3 | NA | TRBV2 | NA | ARGTGGKTDTQY
TRBJ2-1 | NA | TRBV7-8 | TRBD2 | ASSLLGTSGISYNEQF
TRBJ1-6 | NA | TRBV7-8 | NA | ASSLSEENLPLH
TRBJ2-5 | NA | TRBV10-1 | NA | ASSESVSRAQY
TRBJ2-6 | NA | TRBV7-6 | NA | ASSLAHSITGANVLT
TRBJ1-1 | NA | TRBV29-1 | TRBD1 | SVEGRGRGLASTEAF
TRBJ1-2 | once | TRBV27 | TRBD1 | ASSFQGQLNYGYT
TRBJ2-5 | NA | TRBV28 | TRBD1 | ASSSNTGGETQY
TRBJ2-5 | NA | TRBV4-1 | TRBD2 | ASSRPLAAQETQY
TRBJ1-2 | NA | TRBV18 | NA | ASSPPLGQGKDYGYT
TRBJ1-6 | few | TRBV28 | TRBD1 | ASTGGKSPLH
TRBJ2-2 | NA | TRBV9 | TRBD2 | ASSSRTSGIGELF
TRBJ2-5 | NA | TRBV5-1 | NA | ASSTGQLIETQY
TRBJ1-5 | NA | TRBV19 | NA | ASSIGQPGNQPQH
TRBJ2-7 | once | TRBV6-5 | NA | ASRTHSTGEQY
TRBJ2-1 | NA | TRBV27 | NA | ASSSTGNEQF
TRBJ2-5 | NA | TRBV5-6 | TRBD1 | ASRGTGVETQY
TRBJ2-2 | once | TRBV5-1 | TRBD1 | ASSFRDSVPTGELF
TRBJ2-6 | NA | TRBV6-4 | NA | ASSEGQRSGANVLT